This T cell receptor (beta chain) was captured by sequencing in a study of control samples from healthy donors and cancer patients. Assay: immunoSEQ multiplex PCR; the TCRdb copy retains only in-frame clones and omits some. This sample has approximately 40,000 clones, with roughly 90% found just once. The germline gives CDR1 KGHSH, CDR2 LQKENI. V dropped 2 bases and J dropped 8; count of bases not matched to a gene: 7. CDR3 length: 15 residues. This clonotype originated in a woman aged 45 to 65 in good health. The sequenced material came from blood. This chain connects TRBV18 to TRBJ1-4, with 8 nucleotides matching TRBD1. The DNA for the CDR3 is TGTGCCAGCTCACCAATGCAACAGGGGGGCGAAAAACTGTTTTTT. This sequence encodes CASSPMQQGGEKLFF.